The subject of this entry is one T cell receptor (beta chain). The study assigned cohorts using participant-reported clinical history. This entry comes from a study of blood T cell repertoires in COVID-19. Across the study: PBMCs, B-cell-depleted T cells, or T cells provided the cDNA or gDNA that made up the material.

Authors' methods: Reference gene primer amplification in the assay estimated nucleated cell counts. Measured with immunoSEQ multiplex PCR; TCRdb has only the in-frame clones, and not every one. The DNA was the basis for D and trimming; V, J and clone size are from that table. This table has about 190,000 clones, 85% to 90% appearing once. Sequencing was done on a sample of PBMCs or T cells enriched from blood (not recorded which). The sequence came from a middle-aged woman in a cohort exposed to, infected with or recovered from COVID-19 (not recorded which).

The CDR3, as DNA: TGTGCCATCAGTGAGTCTCCCTCGGGACTACGCGAGCAGTACTTC. Protein: CAISESPSGLREQYF. V usage is TRBV10-3 and J usage is TRBJ2-7; 7 bases are a match to TRBD2. This CDR3 region has 15 residues. Germline V gives CDR1 ENHRY, CDR2 SYGVKD. V trimming: 0 bases; J trimming: 6 bases; junction bases outside the gene matches: 8.